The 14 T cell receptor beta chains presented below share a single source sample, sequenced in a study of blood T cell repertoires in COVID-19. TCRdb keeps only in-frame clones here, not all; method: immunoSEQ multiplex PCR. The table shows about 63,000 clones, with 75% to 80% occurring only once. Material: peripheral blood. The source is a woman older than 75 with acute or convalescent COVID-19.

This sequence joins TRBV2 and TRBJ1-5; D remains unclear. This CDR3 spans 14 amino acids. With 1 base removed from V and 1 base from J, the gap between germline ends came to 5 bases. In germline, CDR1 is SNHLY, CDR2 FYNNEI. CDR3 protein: CASSEGLSNQPQHF. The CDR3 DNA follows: TGTGCCAGCAGTGAAGGTCTAAGCAATCAGCCCCAGCATTTT.

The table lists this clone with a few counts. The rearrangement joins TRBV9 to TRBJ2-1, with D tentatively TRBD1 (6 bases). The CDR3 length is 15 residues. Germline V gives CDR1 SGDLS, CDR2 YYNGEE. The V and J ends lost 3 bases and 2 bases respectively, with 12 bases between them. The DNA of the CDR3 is TGTGCCAGCAGCGCTCAACGGACAGCCTACAATGAGCAGTTCTTC. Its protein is CASSAQRTAYNEQFF.

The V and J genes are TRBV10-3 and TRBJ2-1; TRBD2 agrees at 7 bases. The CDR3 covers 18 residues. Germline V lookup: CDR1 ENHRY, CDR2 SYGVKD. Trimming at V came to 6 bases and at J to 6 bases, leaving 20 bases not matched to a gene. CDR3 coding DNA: TGTGCCATCAGCGGACCGGGACTACCGACGGAGGATCCCAATGAGCAGTTCTTC. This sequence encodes CAISGPGLPTEDPNEQFF.

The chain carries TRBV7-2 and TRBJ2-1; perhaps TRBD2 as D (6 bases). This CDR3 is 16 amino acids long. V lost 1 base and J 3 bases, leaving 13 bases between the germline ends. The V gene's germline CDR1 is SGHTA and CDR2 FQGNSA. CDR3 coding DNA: TGTGCCAGCAGCTTAGTTAGCGGACCCCTCTACAATGAGCAGTTCTTC. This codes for CASSLVSGPLYNEQFF.

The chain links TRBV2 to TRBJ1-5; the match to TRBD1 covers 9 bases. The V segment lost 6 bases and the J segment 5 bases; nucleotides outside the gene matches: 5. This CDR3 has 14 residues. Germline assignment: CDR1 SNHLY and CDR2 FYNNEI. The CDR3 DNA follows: TGTGCCAGCAGCCCGACAGGGGGGGATCAGCCCCAGCATTTT. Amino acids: CASSPTGGDQPQHF.

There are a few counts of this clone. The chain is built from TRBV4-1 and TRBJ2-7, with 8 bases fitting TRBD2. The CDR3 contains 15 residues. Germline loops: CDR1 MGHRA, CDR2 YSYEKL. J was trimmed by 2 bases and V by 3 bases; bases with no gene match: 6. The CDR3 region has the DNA TGCGCCAGCAGCCACCGGGGAGCGGGAGCCTACGAGCAGTACTTC. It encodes CASSHRGAGAYEQYF.

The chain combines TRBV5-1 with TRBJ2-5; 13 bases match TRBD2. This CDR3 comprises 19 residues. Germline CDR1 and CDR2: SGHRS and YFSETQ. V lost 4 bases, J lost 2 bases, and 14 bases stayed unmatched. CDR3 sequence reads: CASSPGTSGAGRTQETQYF. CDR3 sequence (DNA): TGCGCCAGCAGCCCAGGGACTAGCGGGGCTGGGAGGACTCAAGAGACCCAGTACTTC.

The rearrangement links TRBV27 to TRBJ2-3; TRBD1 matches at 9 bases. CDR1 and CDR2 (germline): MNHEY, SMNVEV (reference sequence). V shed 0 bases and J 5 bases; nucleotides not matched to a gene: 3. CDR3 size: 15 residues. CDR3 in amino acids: CASSLSGQGGDTQYF. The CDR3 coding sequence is TGTGCCAGCAGTTTATCGGGACAGGGAGGAGATACGCAGTATTTT.

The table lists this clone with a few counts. The CDR3 coding sequence is TGTGCCAGCAGTGAGGTCGGTCAGCCCCAGCATTTT. Amino acids: CASSEVGQPQHF. The V call is TRBV6-1, the J call TRBJ1-5; D uncertain. Trimming cost V 3 bases and J 6 bases, with 6 bases left between them. Per the germline V gene, CDR1 is MNHNS and CDR2 is SASEGT. CDR3 length: 12 residues.

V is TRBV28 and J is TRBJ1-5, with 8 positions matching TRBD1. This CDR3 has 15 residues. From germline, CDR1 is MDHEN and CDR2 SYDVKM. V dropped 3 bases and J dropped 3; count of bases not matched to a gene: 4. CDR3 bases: TGTGCCAGCAGTTTTGACAGGGGTTACAATCAGCCCCAGCATTTT. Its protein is CASSFDRGYNQPQHF.

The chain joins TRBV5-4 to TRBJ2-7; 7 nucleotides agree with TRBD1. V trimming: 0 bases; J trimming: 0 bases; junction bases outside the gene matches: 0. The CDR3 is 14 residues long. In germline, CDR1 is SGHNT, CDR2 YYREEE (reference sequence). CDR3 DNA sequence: TGTGCCAGCAGCTTGGACAGGGGCTCCTACGAGCAGTACTTC. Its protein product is CASSLDRGSYEQYF. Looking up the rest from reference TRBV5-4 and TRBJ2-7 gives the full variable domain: ETGVTQSPTHLIKTRGQQVTLRCSSQSGHNTVSWYQQALGQGPQFIFQYYREEENGRGNFPPRFSGLQFPNYSSELNVNALELDDSALYLCASSLDRGSYEQYFGPGTRLTVT.

The CDR3 spells CASSQAARLAGVSTDTQYF. The CDR3 region has the DNA TGTGCCAGCAGCCAAGCGGCAAGGCTAGCGGGAGTTAGTACAGATACGCAGTATTTT. The chain joins TRBV4-2 to TRBJ2-3; 10 nucleotides match TRBD2. The CDR3 spans 19 residues. Trimming removed 1 base from V and 3 bases from J; junction bases left unmatched: 13. Germline CDR1 is LGHNA and CDR2 is YNFKEQ.

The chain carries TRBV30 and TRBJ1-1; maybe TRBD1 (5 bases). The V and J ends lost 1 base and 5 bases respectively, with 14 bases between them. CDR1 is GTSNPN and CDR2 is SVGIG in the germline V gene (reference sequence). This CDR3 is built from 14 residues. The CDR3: CAWSGRESRTEAFF. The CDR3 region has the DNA TGTGCCTGGAGTGGCAGGGAAAGTCGAACTGAAGCTTTCTTT. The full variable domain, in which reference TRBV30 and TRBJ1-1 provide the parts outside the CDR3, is SQTIHQWPATLVQPVGSPLSLECTVEGTSNPNLYWYRQAAGRGLQLLFYSVGIGQISSEVPQNLSASRPQDRQFILSSKKLLLSDSGFYLCAWSGRESRTEAFFGQGTRLTVV.

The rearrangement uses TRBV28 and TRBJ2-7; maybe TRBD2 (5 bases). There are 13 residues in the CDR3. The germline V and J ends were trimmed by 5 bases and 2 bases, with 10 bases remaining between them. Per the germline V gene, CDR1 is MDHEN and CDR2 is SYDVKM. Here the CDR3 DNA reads TGTGCCAGCAGTCCCGGGATACCCTACGAGCAGTACTTC. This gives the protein CASSPGIPYEQYF.